This T cell receptor (beta chain) originates from a study of blood T cell repertoires in COVID-19. Study background: There were acute and convalescent COVID-19 samples, and they came from the United States, Italy and Spain. Sources were T cells, B-cell-depleted T cells, or PBMCs; the material itself was cDNA or gDNA.

V shed 5 bases, J shed 8 bases, and the junction held 8 bases outside the gene matches. The CDR3 runs 15 residues. CDR1 is LNHDA and CDR2 is SQIVND in the germline V gene (reference sequence). In the source study's methods: Nucleated cell counts were estimated from reference gene primer amplification. Profiling relied on immunoSEQ multiplex PCR, and the TCRdb table lists in-frame clones only, not all of them. V, J and clone size reflect that table, while D and trimming were determined from the DNA. The sample has more than 150,000 clones, 70% to 85% seen once. The sequenced sample consisted of peripheral blood. This receptor was taken from a man aged 50 to 59 who had recovered from COVID-19. The genes are TRBV19 and TRBJ1-6; 8 bases match TRBD1. The CDR3 region is CASSPRTGWDSPLHF. The DNA of the CDR3 is TGTGCCAGTAGTCCTCGGACAGGGTGGGATTCACCCCTCCACTTT.